One sample yielded the 14 T cell receptor beta chains listed below, sequenced in a study of control samples from healthy donors and cancer patients. Clones were sequenced by immunoSEQ multiplex PCR, and TCRdb holds only the in-frame ones, with some missing. Counted here are 130,000 or so clones, 70% to 90% occurring once; the ten biggest clones make up roughly 3.1%. Sample: blood. These receptors were taken from a man aged 50 to 60 in good health.

This clone turned up a few times. The gene calls are TRBV3-1 (or the pseudogene TRBV3-2) and TRBJ1-6; 7 bases match TRBD1. The V gene's germline CDR1 is LGHDT and CDR2 YNNKEL (reference sequence). The CDR3 has 15 amino acids. The ends lost 2 bases at V and 8 bases at J; junction bases unmatched: 6. CDR3: CASSQTAGGDSPLHF. CDR3 coding DNA: TGTGCCAGCAGCCAAACCGCAGGGGGGGATTCACCCCTCCACTTT.

This sequence joins TRBV28 and TRBJ2-3, with D perhaps matching TRBD2 (7 bases). This CDR3 contains 16 residues. Germline CDR1 reads MDHEN; CDR2 reads SYDVKM. The germline V and J ends were trimmed by 7 bases and 2 bases, with 19 bases remaining between them. The CDR3 loop reads CASKKGGGTYTDTQYF. The DNA for the CDR3 is TGTGCCAGCAAAAAAGGGGGAGGGACGTACACAGATACGCAGTATTTT. The full variable domain, completed using reference TRBV28 and TRBJ2-3, is DVKVTQSSRYLVKRTGEKVFLECVQDMDHENMFWYRQDPGLGLRLIYFSYDVKMKEKGDIPEGYSVSREKKERFSLILESASTNQTSMYLCASKKGGGTYTDTQYFGPGTRLTVL.

The chain combines TRBV19 with TRBJ2-7, with 7 bases aligning to TRBD1. The trim removed 5 bases at V and 2 bases at J, leaving 6 bases unmatched. There are 14 residues in the CDR3. Germline V lookup: CDR1 LNHDA, CDR2 SQIVND (reference sequence). CDR3 in DNA: TGTGCCAGTAGTGACCGGGACAGAGCCTACGAGCAGTACTTC. Its protein is CASSDRDRAYEQYF.

This clone was counted a single time. The chain has TRBV6-5 and TRBJ2-7; TRBD2 is a possible D gene (6 bases). Trimming removed 6 bases from V and 2 bases from J, with 11 bases in between. Germline assignment: CDR1 MNHEY and CDR2 SVGAGI. This CDR3 has 13 amino acids. The CDR3 region is CASSPGGTYEQYF. As DNA, the CDR3 is TGTGCCAGCAGCCCCGGGGGAACCTACGAGCAGTACTTC.

The chain is built from TRBV29-1 and TRBJ2-3, with 11 bases that match TRBD2. Germline loops: CDR1 SQVTM, CDR2 ANQGSEA. V lost 1 base to trimming and J lost 4 bases; unmatched junction nucleotides: 7. CDR3 length: 16 residues. CDR3 protein: CSVEGLAGGRADTQYF. The CDR3 DNA follows: TGCAGCGTTGAAGGATTAGCGGGGGGGCGTGCAGATACGCAGTATTTT.

The chain recombines TRBV29-1 with TRBJ2-7; 8 positions agree with TRBD1. Unmatched junction bases numbered 21, after V lost 6 bases and J lost 5 bases. CDR1 is SQVTM and CDR2 is ANQGSEA in the germline V gene. This CDR3 is built from 17 residues. In DNA, the CDR3 is TGCAGCGTCCGCAAGGACAGGGCGCTACGGCACTGGGACGAGCAGTACTTC. It encodes CSVRKDRALRHWDEQYF.

The chain employs TRBV5-8 and TRBJ2-1; D not resolved. The germline V and J ends were trimmed by 4 bases and 8 bases, with 22 bases remaining between them. The CDR3 extends over 16 amino acids. The germline gives CDR1 SGHTS, CDR2 YDEGEE. This CDR3 is CASSTTWAHASDEQFF. The CDR3 region has the DNA TGTGCCAGCAGCACCACGTGGGCGCATGCTTCAGATGAGCAGTTCTTC. Based on the CDR3 plus reference TRBV5-8 and TRBJ2-1, the full variable domain is EAGVTQSPTHLIKTRGQQATLRCSPISGHTSVYWYQQALGLGLQFLLWYDEGEERNRGNFPPRFSGRQFPNYSSELNVNALELEDSALYLCASSTTWAHASDEQFFGPGTRLTVL.

This clone was counted a few times. The CDR3 nucleotides are TGTGCCAGCAGCGTAGCGCGGGGGAGGACAGATACGCAGTATTTT. Encoded protein: CASSVARGRTDTQYF. The genes are TRBV9 and TRBJ2-3; 7 bases align to TRBD2. Trimming cost V 0 bases and J 3 bases; bases outside gene matches: 4. This CDR3 contains 15 residues. Germline V lookup: CDR1 SGDLS, CDR2 YYNGEE.

This chain uses TRBV6-4 with TRBJ2-1; TRBD2 agrees at 12 bases. The trim removed 0 bases at V and 4 bases at J, leaving 1 base unmatched. Germline values: CDR1 MRHNA, CDR2 SNTAGT. CDR3 size: 16 residues. CDR3 sequence: CASSDSLAGGYNEQFF. The CDR3 region has the DNA TGTGCCAGCAGTGACTCCCTAGCGGGGGGGTACAATGAGCAGTTCTTC.

V usage is TRBV6-1 and J usage is TRBJ1-1; D is uncertain. Per the germline V gene, CDR1 is MNHNS and CDR2 is SASEGT. The CDR3 loop spans 14 amino acids. The germline V and J ends were trimmed by 3 bases and 4 bases, with 12 bases remaining between them. This CDR3 reads CASSDRGIGTEAFF. As DNA, the CDR3 is TGTGCCAGCAGTGATCGGGGAATTGGCACTGAAGCTTTCTTT.

The J gene is TRBJ2-5, the V gene TRBV6-5, with D possibly matching TRBD1 (6 bases). The CDR3 extends over 13 amino acids. V lost 8 bases to trimming and J lost 5 bases, with 15 bases between them. Germline V lookup: CDR1 MNHEY, CDR2 SVGAGI. The CDR3 DNA reads as TGTGCCAGCCACACGGGACATCGGGAGACCCAGTACTTC. It encodes CASHTGHRETQYF.

The V gene is TRBV2, the J gene TRBJ1-4; a weak D match, TRBD1 (6 bases). CDR3 length equals 14 residues. V lost 3 bases, J lost 4 bases, and 9 bases lay in between. Germline V gives CDR1 SNHLY, CDR2 FYNNEI. The chain's CDR3 is CASSETGYNEKLFF. In nucleotides, the CDR3 is TGTGCCAGCAGTGAGACAGGTTATAATGAAAAACTGTTTTTT.

This clone was recorded once. The chain employs TRBV7-9 and TRBJ2-2; D not certain. This CDR3 is 14 amino acids long. Trimming stripped 4 bases from V and 5 bases from J, with 11 bases between. CDR1 SEHNR and CDR2 FQNEAQ come from the germline V gene (reference sequence). The CDR3 DNA follows: TGTGCCAGCAGCTCCATGAGACCGACCGGGGAGCTGTTTTTT. Encoded protein: CASSSMRPTGELFF. The entire variable domain, with the rest obtained from reference TRBV7-9 and TRBJ2-2, is as follows: DTGVSQNPRHKITKRGQNVTFRCDPISEHNRLYWYRQTLGQGPEFLTYFQNEAQLEKSRLLSDRFSAERPKGSFSTLEIQRTEQGDSAMYLCASSSMRPTGELFFGEGSRLTVL.

The chain links TRBV10-2 to TRBJ1-5; possibly TRBD1 for D (6 bases). Germline-derived CDR1 and CDR2 are WSHSY and SAAADI. The V and J ends lost 5 bases and 4 bases respectively, with 9 bases between them. The length of the CDR3 is 13 residues. CDR3 sequence reads: CASSLTGNQPQHF. The CDR3 bases are TGCGCCAGCAGTTTAACAGGGAATCAGCCCCAGCATTTT.